The sequence of this TCR beta chain was determined in a study of T cell responses to AZD1222 COVID-19 vaccine. Germline CDR1 MNHEY, CDR2 SVGEGT. Trimming removed 2 bases at V and 13 bases at J, with 12 bases between. The length of the CDR3 is 12 residues. A word on this clone: The antigen is undetermined.

Sequenced by immunoSEQ multiplex PCR; TCRdb stores in-frame clones only, minus some. The profile shows 120,000 to 150,000 clones, 70% to 90% of them singletons. Whole-study results and caveats: CD4 TCRs linked to vaccination spanned spike, dominating at 160-218 and 743-854.

The rearrangement uses TRBV6-2 or TRBV6-3 and TRBJ1-5; D gene unclear. The specimen was peripheral blood, collected on day 0 of AZD1222 vaccination. This clonotype originated in an adult in good health. The CDR3 DNA is TGTGCCAGCAGTTACCCGGCCCCGAAGCAGCATTTT. This sequence encodes CASSYPAPKQHF.